A selection of T cell receptor beta chains follows, all from one sample in a study of OX40 agonist ivuxolimab in advanced cancers. Assay used: immunoSEQ multiplex PCR; TCRdb lists only in-frame clones, some missing. The sample contains around 40,000 clones, about nine tenths of which appear only once. The source material was CD4+ or CD8+ T cells sorted from blood, sampled in a trial of the OX40 agonist ivuxolimab. The origin of the receptors is an adult with an advanced solid tumor such as melanoma, head and neck, liver or kidney cancer. The CDR3 runs from the conserved cysteine through the conserved F or W. A D gene is named only where the DNA matches it firmly. Part of the rows lack a size; the others show once, few, many or a class for expanded clones.

.	TRBJ2-1	.	TRBV11-2	CASSSMAIGAVYNEQFF	TGTGCCAGCAGCTCCATGGCCATTGGGGCAGTCTACAATGAGCAGTTCTTC
TRBD2	TRBJ2-7	.	TRBV2	CASSEGAGGFHEQYF	TGTGCCAGCAGTGAAGGGGCGGGAGGGTTCCACGAGCAGTACTTC
TRBD1	TRBJ2-7	.	TRBV9	CASSPGTGDEQYF	TGTGCCAGCAGCCCAGGGACAGGGGACGAGCAGTACTTC
.	TRBJ2-1	.	TRBV14	CASSPRRYNEQFF	TGTGCCAGCAGCCCCCGACGCTACAATGAGCAGTTCTTC
.	TRBJ2-1	.	TRBV9	CASSSGGLRFF	TGTGCCAGCAGTTCTGGGGGTTTACGGTTCTTC
TRBD2	TRBJ2-1	.	TRBV7-3	CASSLTRLAPYNEQFF	TGTGCCAGCAGCTTAACCCGACTAGCGCCCTACAATGAGCAGTTCTTC
.	TRBJ1-2	.	TRBV5-1	CASSLGGAGYTF	TGCGCCAGCAGCTTGGGAGGGGCCGGCTACACCTTC
.	TRBJ2-2	.	TRBV4-1	CASSHAGYTGELFF	TGCGCCAGCAGCCATGCCGGCTACACCGGGGAGCTGTTTTTT
TRBD1	TRBJ1-1	.	TRBV4-2	CASSQPRQGSDTEAFF	TGTGCCAGCAGCCAACCCCGACAGGGATCGGACACTGAAGCTTTCTTT
.	TRBJ2-1	.	TRBV7-2	CASSLAYEQFF	TGTGCCAGCAGCTTAGCTTATGAGCAGTTCTTC
TRBD2	TRBJ2-7	.	TRBV28	CASRSGTSWYEQYF	TGTGCCAGCAGGAGTGGGACTAGCTGGTACGAGCAGTACTTC
.	TRBJ2-2	.	TRBV4-1	CASSHLGGTVGPNTGELFF	TGCGCCAGCAGCCACCTGGGCGGGACGGTGGGACCAAACACCGGGGAGCTGTTTTTT
TRBD1	TRBJ2-1	.	TRBV7-8	CASSPTSRWAGDRANEQFF	TGTGCCAGCAGCCCCACCTCTAGGTGGGCCGGGGACAGGGCCAATGAGCAGTTCTTC
TRBD2	TRBJ2-5	once	TRBV7-3	CASEREGQETQYF	TGTGCCAGCGAACGGGAGGGGCAAGAGACCCAGTACTTC
.	TRBJ2-7	.	TRBV6-5	CASSDRPYEQYF	TGTGCCAGCAGTGACAGGCCCTACGAGCAGTACTTC
.	TRBJ1-1	.	TRBV5-1	CASSLGGQRTEAFF	TGCGCCAGCAGCTTGGGAGGGCAGAGGACTGAAGCTTTCTTT
TRBD1	TRBJ2-5	once	TRBV9	CASSGTGSQYF	TGTGCCAGCAGCGGGACAGGGAGCCAGTACTTC
.	TRBJ2-2	.	TRBV7-7	CASSHGWAGELFF	TGTGCTAGCAGCCACGGCTGGGCCGGGGAGCTGTTTTTT
.	TRBJ1-1	.	TRBV29-1	CSVPQGNTEAFF	TGCAGCGTCCCACAGGGGAACACTGAAGCTTTCTTT
TRBD2	TRBJ2-3	.	TRBV29-1	CSVDLGGVTDTQYF	TGCAGCGTTGATCTTGGGGGGGTCACAGATACGCAGTATTTT
.	TRBJ2-1	.	TRBV9	CASRGGGTYNEQFF	TGTGCCAGCAGAGGGGGGGGCACCTACAATGAGCAGTTCTTC
.	TRBJ2-7	.	TRBV6-1	CASSEEGAVEGYEQYF	TGTGCCAGCAGTGAAGAGGGAGCCGTCGAGGGGTACGAGCAGTACTTC
.	TRBJ1-3	.	TRBV7-2	CASSLGVGGNTIYF	TGTGCCAGCAGCTTAGGGGTAGGAGGAAACACCATATATTTT
TRBD1	TRBJ2-4	.	TRBV28	CASSYRGQGLAKNIQYF	TGTGCCAGCAGTTACAGAGGACAGGGACTAGCCAAAAACATTCAGTACTTC
.	TRBJ1-2	.	TRBV29-1	CSVEEGTRGYTF	TGCAGCGTTGAAGAGGGAACCCGAGGCTACACCTTC
.	TRBJ2-4	.	TRBV5-6	CASSSSSSAKNIQYF	TGTGCCAGCAGCTCCTCAAGCTCAGCCAAAAACATTCAGTACTTC
TRBD1	TRBJ2-7	.	TRBV2	CASSEARTGTF	TGTGCCAGCAGTGAAGCGAGGACAGGGACCTTC
.	TRBJ2-7	.	TRBV6-6	CASSYSINYEQYF	TGTGCCAGCAGTTACTCCATCAACTACGAGCAGTACTTC
.	TRBJ1-6	.	TRBV25-1	CASSDVNSPLHF	TGTGCCAGCAGTGATGTAAATTCACCCCTCCACTTT
TRBD2	TRBJ2-1	.	TRBV4-1	CASSQDGSGSSYNEQFF	TGCGCCAGCAGCCAAGACGGGAGCGGGAGCTCCTACAATGAGCAGTTCTTC
.	TRBJ2-7	.	TRBV9	CASSAFMTGEQYF	TGTGCCAGCAGCGCCTTCATGACTGGCGAGCAGTACTTC
.	TRBJ1-1	.	TRBV9	CASSPSGNTEAFF	TGTGCCAGCAGCCCCTCAGGGAACACTGAAGCTTTCTTT
.	TRBJ1-5	.	TRBV9	CASSVDGGDQPQHF	TGTGCCAGCAGCGTAGATGGAGGGGATCAGCCCCAGCATTTT
TRBD2	TRBJ2-1	.	TRBV4-1	CASSQSGNTYNEQFF	TGCGCCAGCAGCCAAAGCGGGAACACCTACAATGAGCAGTTCTTC
TRBD2	TRBJ2-5	.	TRBV5-4	CASSRLAEVETQYF	TGTGCCAGCAGCCGACTAGCGGAGGTAGAGACCCAGTACTTC
.	TRBJ1-2	.	TRBV19	CASKRVPDYGYTF	TGTGCCAGTAAGCGCGTCCCAGACTATGGCTACACCTTC
TRBD1	TRBJ2-5	.	TRBV14	CASSLPGQGLQETQYF	TGTGCCAGCAGCCTCCCGGGACAGGGACTCCAAGAGACCCAGTACTTC
.	TRBJ2-6	.	TRBV21-1	CASRAGSTSGANVLTF	TGTGCCAGCAGGGCAGGTAGTACCTCTGGGGCCAACGTCCTGACTTTC
.	TRBJ1-5	once	TRBV9	CASSPSGGSNQPQHF	TGTGCCAGCAGCCCCTCTGGGGGGAGCAATCAGCCCCAGCATTTT
TRBD1	TRBJ1-1	few	TRBV4-2	CASSQDSAGGSYTEAFF	TGTGCCAGCAGCCAAGATTCAGCAGGGGGCTCGTACACTGAAGCTTTCTTT
.	TRBJ2-7	.	TRBV5-6	CASTLGGLAPYEQYF	TGTGCCAGCACCCTAGGAGGGCTAGCGCCCTACGAGCAGTACTTC
TRBD2	TRBJ2-1	.	TRBV9	CASSRAGLRPNEQFF	TGTGCCAGCAGCAGAGCGGGACTTCGCCCGAATGAGCAGTTCTTC
.	TRBJ2-2	.	TRBV28	CASSPVGTGELFF	TGTGCCAGCAGTCCCGTGGGGACCGGGGAGCTGTTTTTT
.	TRBJ1-2	once	TRBV5-1	CASSPVLSADGYTF	TGCGCCAGCAGCCCAGTCCTATCGGCGGATGGCTACACCTTC
.	TRBJ1-3	.	TRBV29-1	CSAKEARLGNTIYF	TGCAGCGCGAAGGAAGCGCGTCTTGGAAACACCATATATTTT
.	TRBJ2-1	.	TRBV7-6	CASSLRADSGSYNEQFF	TGTGCCAGCAGCTTACGGGCCGATAGCGGCTCCTACAATGAGCAGTTCTTC
.	TRBJ2-1	.	TRBV6-6	CASSYLRVDEQFF	TGTGCCAGCAGTTACCTTAGAGTAGATGAGCAGTTCTTC
TRBD1	TRBJ1-1	once	TRBV18	CASSPMDRELDTEAFF	TGTGCCAGCTCACCAATGGACAGGGAGCTTGACACTGAAGCTTTCTTT
.	TRBJ2-1	.	TRBV27	CASSLLSSYNEQFF	TGTGCCAGCAGTTTATTGAGCTCCTACAATGAGCAGTTCTTC